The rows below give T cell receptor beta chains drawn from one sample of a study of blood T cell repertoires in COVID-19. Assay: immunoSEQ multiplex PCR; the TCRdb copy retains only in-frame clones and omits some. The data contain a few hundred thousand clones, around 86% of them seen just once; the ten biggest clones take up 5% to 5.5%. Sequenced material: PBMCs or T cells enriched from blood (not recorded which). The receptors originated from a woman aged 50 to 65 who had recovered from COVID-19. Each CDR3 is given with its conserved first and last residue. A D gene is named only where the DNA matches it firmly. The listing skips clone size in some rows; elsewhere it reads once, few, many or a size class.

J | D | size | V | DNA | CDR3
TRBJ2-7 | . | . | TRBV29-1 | TGCAGCGTTGAAGATCGGGCAGGGCACTTGAGCGAGCAGTACTTC | CSVEDRAGHLSEQYF
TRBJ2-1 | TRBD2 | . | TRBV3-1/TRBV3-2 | TGTGCCAGCAGCCAGTTACTGACTAGCGGGGGTGAGCAGTTCTTC | CASSQLLTSGGEQFF
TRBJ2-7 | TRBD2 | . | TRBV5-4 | TGTGCCAGCAGCTCTTACCATAGCGGGAGATCCGAGCAGTACTTC | CASSSYHSGRSEQYF
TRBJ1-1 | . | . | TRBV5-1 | TGCGCCAGCACAGCGGAAAGTGAAGCTTTCTTT | CASTAESEAFF
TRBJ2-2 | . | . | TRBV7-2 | TGTGCCAGCAGCTCCGCGGGCACCGGGGAGCTGTTTTTT | CASSSAGTGELFF
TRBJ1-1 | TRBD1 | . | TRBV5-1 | TGCGCCAGCAGCTTCTTACAGGGGGACACTGAAGCTTTCTTT | CASSFLQGDTEAFF
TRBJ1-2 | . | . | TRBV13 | TGTGCCAGCAGCCTCGGGGTTAACTATGGCTACACCTTC | CASSLGVNYGYTF
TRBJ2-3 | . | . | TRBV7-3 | TGTGCCAGCAGCTTACAGTCTAGTGCATCGAGATTCACAGATACGCAGTATTTT | CASSLQSSASRFTDTQYF
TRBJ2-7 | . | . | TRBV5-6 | TGTGCCAGCAGCTTGTCCCGGGCGGGACAGATCTACGAGCAGTACTTC | CASSLSRAGQIYEQYF
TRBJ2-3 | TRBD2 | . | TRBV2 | TGTGCCACTGGACTAGCGGAGAACACAGATACGCAGTATTTT | CATGLAENTDTQYF
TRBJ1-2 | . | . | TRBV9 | TGTGCCAGCAGCGTACCCTTAGCCCACTACTATGGCTACACCTTC | CASSVPLAHYYGYTF
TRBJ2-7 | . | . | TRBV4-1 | TGCGCCAGCAGCCAAGATCTTAGAGACTACGAGCAGTACTTC | CASSQDLRDYEQYF
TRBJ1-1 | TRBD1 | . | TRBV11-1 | TGTGCCAGCAGCTTTTTAACAGGGGGCCCTTTCACTGAAGCTTTCTTT | CASSFLTGGPFTEAFF
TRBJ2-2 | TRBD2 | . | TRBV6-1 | TGTGCCAGCAGTGGGGCTAGCGGGAGTTCGGCCGGGGAGCTGTTTTTT | CASSGASGSSAGELFF
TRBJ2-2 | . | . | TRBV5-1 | TGCGCCAGCAGCTTGGCCAGTCGGACAGACACCGGGGAGCTGTTTTTT | CASSLASRTDTGELFF
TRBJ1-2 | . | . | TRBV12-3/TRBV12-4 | TGTGCCAGCAGTTTCCCGGGTGACTATGGCTACACCTTC | CASSFPGDYGYTF
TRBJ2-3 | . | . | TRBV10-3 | TGTGCCATCGGCTCTACCGACACCGGCACAGATACGCAGTATTTT | CAIGSTDTGTDTQYF
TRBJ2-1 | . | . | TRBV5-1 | TGCGCCAGCAATCTGGGAGTCCGGGGATTCGATGAGCAGTTCTTC | CASNLGVRGFDEQFF
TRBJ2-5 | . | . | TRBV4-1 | TGCGCCAGCAGCCAAGGTCCTACGTACCAAGAGACCCAGTACTTC | CASSQGPTYQETQYF
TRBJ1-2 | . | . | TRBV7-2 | TGTGCCAGCAGCTTAGCCGGACAAATAGCTAACTATGGCTACACCTTC | CASSLAGQIANYGYTF
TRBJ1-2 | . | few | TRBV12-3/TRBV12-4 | TGTGCCAGCAGTGACAGAGCAAACTATGGCTACACCTTC | CASSDRANYGYTF
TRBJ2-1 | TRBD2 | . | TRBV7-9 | TGTGCCAGCAGCTTAGCGACGGGCGGGGGGTTCTTC | CASSLATGGGFF
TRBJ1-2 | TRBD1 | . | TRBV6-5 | TGTGCCAGCAGTTCTCAAGCGACAGGGGAGGGTGGCTACACCTTC | CASSSQATGEGGYTF
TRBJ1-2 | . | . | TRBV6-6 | TGTGCCAGCAGCAGGGAAGCCGGCTACACCTTC | CASSREAGYTF
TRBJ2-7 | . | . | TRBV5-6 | TGTGCCAGCAGCTTGGCTCTTTCCGAGCAGTACTTC | CASSLALSEQYF
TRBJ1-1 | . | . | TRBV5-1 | TGCGCCAGCAGCAAGACATTCCAAGAAGCTTTCTTT | CASSKTFQEAFF
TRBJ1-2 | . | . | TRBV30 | TGTGCCTGGAGAGGTGAGGCGCCCGTTGGCTACACCTTC | CAWRGEAPVGYTF
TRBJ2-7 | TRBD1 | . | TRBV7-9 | TGTGCCAGCAGCCTCTACCGGGACAGGGCTCCCGAGCAGTACTTC | CASSLYRDRAPEQYF
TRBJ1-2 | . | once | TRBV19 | TGTGCCAGTGGCACAGGGTTATACGGCTACACCTTC | CASGTGLYGYTF
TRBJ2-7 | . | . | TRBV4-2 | TGTGCCAGCAGCCAAGTCGGAGTGGGAGCGGGTTACGAGCAGTACTTC | CASSQVGVGAGYEQYF
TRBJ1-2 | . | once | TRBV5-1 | TGCGCCAGCAGCCCCGGCGCGGGATGGGGTGGCTACACCTTC | CASSPGAGWGGYTF
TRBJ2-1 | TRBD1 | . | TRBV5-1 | TGCGCCAGCAGTGTCGGGTATACAGGGGGCTACAATGAGCAGTTCTTC | CASSVGYTGGYNEQFF
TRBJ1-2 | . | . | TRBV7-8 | TGTGCCAGCAGCGTCCAGGGCAGGAACTATGGCTACACCTTC | CASSVQGRNYGYTF
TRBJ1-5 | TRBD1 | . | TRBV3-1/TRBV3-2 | TGTGCCAGCAGTCTCGACAGGGCAGGCCAGCCCCAGCATTTT | CASSLDRAGQPQHF
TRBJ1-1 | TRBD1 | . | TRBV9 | TGTGCCAGCAGCGCGACAGGGATCTGGAACACTGAAGCTTTCTTT | CASSATGIWNTEAFF
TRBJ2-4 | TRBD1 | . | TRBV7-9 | TGTGCCAGCAGCCCAGACAGGGGGAGTGTCAAAAACATTCAGTACTTC | CASSPDRGSVKNIQYF
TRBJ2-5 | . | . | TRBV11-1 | TGTGCCAGCAGCTTGGGCAGCCAAGAGACCCAGTACTTC | CASSLGSQETQYF
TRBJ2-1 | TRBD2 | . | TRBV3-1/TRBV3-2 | TGTGCCAGCAGCCAAGTTAGCTCCGCTAGCGGTTCCTACAATGAGCAGTTCTTC | CASSQVSSASGSYNEQFF
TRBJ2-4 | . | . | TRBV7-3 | TGTGCCAGCAGCTCATCAGGGGAAATAGCCAAAAACATTCAGTACTTC | CASSSSGEIAKNIQYF
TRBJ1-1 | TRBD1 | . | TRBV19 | TGTGCCAGTAGTTCGGACAGGCTGAACACTGAAGCTTTCTTT | CASSSDRLNTEAFF
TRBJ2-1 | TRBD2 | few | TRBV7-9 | TGTGCCAGCAGCTTACTAGCGGGAGTGTCCTACAATGAGCAGTTCTTC | CASSLLAGVSYNEQFF
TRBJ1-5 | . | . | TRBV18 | TGTGCCAGCTCAAACGCCGGCGGTCAACCCCAGCATTTT | CASSNAGGQPQHF
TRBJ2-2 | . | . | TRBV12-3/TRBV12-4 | TGTGCCAGCAAATTATCGAACACCGGGGAGCTGTTTTTT | CASKLSNTGELFF
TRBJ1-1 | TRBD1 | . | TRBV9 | TGTGCCAGCAGCCCTGGGGACAGGGGTGAAGCTTTCTTT | CASSPGDRGEAFF
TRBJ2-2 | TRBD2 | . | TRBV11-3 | TGTGCCAGCAGCTTAGACCGCGAGGCGGGACTAATTAACACCGGGGAGCTGTTTTTT | CASSLDREAGLINTGELFF
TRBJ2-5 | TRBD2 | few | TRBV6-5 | TGTGCCAGCAGCGGGACTAGCGTACCCCAAGAGACCCAGTACTTC | CASSGTSVPQETQYF
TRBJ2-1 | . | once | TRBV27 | TGTGCCAGCAGAGTCATCGGGTCGGCGGGCAATGAGCAGTTCTTC | CASRVIGSAGNEQFF
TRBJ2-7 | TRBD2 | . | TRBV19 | TGTGCCAGTAGTCCCTCGAGCGGGGGGAACTCCTACGAGCAGTACTTC | CASSPSSGGNSYEQYF
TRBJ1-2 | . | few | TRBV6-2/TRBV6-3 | TGTGCCAGCAGTCGGCCCGCAGGGGGCTACACCTTC | CASSRPAGGYTF
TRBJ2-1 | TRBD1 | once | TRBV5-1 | TGCGCCAGCAGCCCGGGACAGAGGAACAATGAGCAGTTCTTC | CASSPGQRNNEQFF
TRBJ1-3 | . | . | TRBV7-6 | TGTGCCAGCAGCTTAGAGGGCAGCGGAGCCGCTGGAAACACCATATATTTT | CASSLEGSGAAGNTIYF
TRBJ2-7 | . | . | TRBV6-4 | TGTGCCAAATGTTTCAGCCAAGCGCTCGAGCAGTACTTC | CAKCFSQALEQYF